These T cell receptor beta chains were read from a single sample in a study of blood T cell repertoires in COVID-19. Here immunoSEQ multiplex PCR was the method, and the copy in TCRdb shows in-frame clones only, minus some. The sample lists roughly 180,000 clones; around 82% were seen once. Material for sequencing was peripheral blood. All receptors derive from a man between 60 and 75 years old who had recovered from COVID-19. Both conserved end residues are part of each CDR3. D genes are given only for firm matches. Expanded clones are given a class, and other clones once, few, many or no size at all.

v_gene	d_gene	abundance	j_gene	CDR3nt	CDR3aa
TRBV7-8	-	-	TRBJ2-2	TGTGCCAGCAGCCCCAGGGAAGGTACCGGGGAGCTGTTTTTT	CASSPREGTGELFF
TRBV19	-	-	TRBJ2-7	TGTGCCAGTCCCTCCTACGGGACTCCTATGGTGTCCGAGCAGTACTTC	CASPSYGTPMVSEQYF
TRBV3-1/TRBV3-2	-	-	TRBJ1-6	TGTGCCAGCAGCCCGACAGTAGATAATAATTCACCCCTCCACTTT	CASSPTVDNNSPLHF
TRBV14	-	-	TRBJ1-1	TGTGCCAGCAGCCAAGTAGCAGGGAGGATGACTGAAGCTTTCTTT	CASSQVAGRMTEAFF
TRBV7-8	-	-	TRBJ1-1	TGTGCCAGCAGCTTAGCACCACAGAACACTGAAGCTTTCTTT	CASSLAPQNTEAFF
TRBV3-1/TRBV3-2	TRBD1	-	TRBJ2-7	TGTGCCAGCAGTCTCTCCGGGACAGGGCCCCACGAGCAGTACTTC	CASSLSGTGPHEQYF
TRBV5-1	TRBD1	many	TRBJ2-6	TGCGCCAGCAGTGGGGCAGGGGGAAGTAACGTCCTGACTTTC	CASSGAGGSNVLTF
TRBV7-2	-	-	TRBJ2-2	TGTGCCAGCAGCGGAGCCTATAGCGGAACCGGGGAGCTGTTTTTT	CASSGAYSGTGELFF
TRBV6-1	-	-	TRBJ1-5	TGTGCCAGCAAAGTAAACAGGGAGAAGCCCCAGCATTTT	CASKVNREKPQHF
TRBV2	TRBD1	-	TRBJ1-1	TGTGCCAGCAAAGAACAGGGGCCGGGCACTGAAGCTTTCTTT	CASKEQGPGTEAFF
TRBV5-6	-	once	TRBJ1-6	TGTGCCAGCAGCTTCGAGTCACGGAATTCACCCCTCCACTTT	CASSFESRNSPLHF
TRBV5-6	-	-	TRBJ2-7	TGTGCCAGCAGCACTGGGGACAAACTCCACGAGCAGTACTTC	CASSTGDKLHEQYF
TRBV5-6	-	-	TRBJ1-3	TGTGCCAGCAGCTTACAGGTCTCTGGAAACACCATATATTTT	CASSLQVSGNTIYF
TRBV6-5	-	-	TRBJ2-6	TGTGCCAGCACCCTCGAAAGCGGTGGGGCCAACGTCCTGACTTTC	CASTLESGGANVLTF
TRBV4-3	-	-	TRBJ1-4	TGCGCCAGCAGCCAATTGTTTACGATTAGTTTTAATGAAAAACTGTTTTTT	CASSQLFTISFNEKLFF
TRBV6-1	-	once	TRBJ2-7	TGTGCCAGCAGTGAATCAGTCACCTACGAGCAGTACTTC	CASSESVTYEQYF
TRBV12-3/TRBV12-4	TRBD1	-	TRBJ1-1	TGTGCCAGCAGTTTAGAGACAGGGGGTGAAGCTTTCTTT	CASSLETGGEAFF
TRBV7-2	-	few	TRBJ1-2	TGTGCCAGCAGCTTAGGGGGGCAAAACTATGGCTACACCTTC	CASSLGGQNYGYTF
TRBV7-3	TRBD1	-	TRBJ2-5	TGTGCCAGCAGCTACCGGGGACAGCTCAGCGGGACCCAGTACTTC	CASSYRGQLSGTQYF
TRBV11-2	-	-	TRBJ1-2	TGTGCCAGCAGTTGGGACATAAACTATGGCTACACCTTC	CASSWDINYGYTF
TRBV29-1	-	few	TRBJ1-1	TGCAGCGTTGTCGGGTGGAGAGCTTTCTTT	CSVVGWRAFF
TRBV11-2	-	-	TRBJ1-4	TGTGCCAGCAGCTTAGGGGCAGGCCTGACTAATGAAAAACTGTTTTTT	CASSLGAGLTNEKLFF
TRBV6-6	TRBD1	-	TRBJ2-5	TGTGCCAGCAGCCCCGAGGGACAGCCTTCAGAGACCCAGTACTTC	CASSPEGQPSETQYF
TRBV7-2	-	few	TRBJ1-1	TGTGCCAGCAGCTTAGACCTACAGGGTAAAGCTTTCTTT	CASSLDLQGKAFF
TRBV6-1	TRBD1	-	TRBJ1-2	TGTGCCAGCAGTGAAACAGGGGGCGACTATGGCTACACCTTC	CASSETGGDYGYTF
TRBV19	-	few	TRBJ2-1	TGTGCCAGTAGTACAGGGGCCGCCCCCGGCAATGAGCAGTTCTTC	CASSTGAAPGNEQFF
TRBV11-2	TRBD1	-	TRBJ2-5	TGTGCCAGCAGTAGGGACAGGGATGAGACCCAGTACTTC	CASSRDRDETQYF
TRBV14	-	-	TRBJ1-3	TGTGCCAGCAGTAGGACATCTGGAAACACCATATATTTT	CASSRTSGNTIYF
TRBV7-2	-	-	TRBJ2-1	TGTGCCAGCAGCTTACACTTTGAGCCCTACAATGAGCAGTTCTTC	CASSLHFEPYNEQFF
TRBV14	TRBD1	-	TRBJ1-1	TGTGCCAGCAGCCAAGAGAAGGGGGCAGGGTGGTTGAGCACTGAAGCTTTCTTT	CASSQEKGAGWLSTEAFF
TRBV7-9	-	-	TRBJ1-1	TGTGCCAGCAGCTATACAGGGTTAGGTGAAGCTTTCTTT	CASSYTGLGEAFF
TRBV6-5	-	-	TRBJ2-1	TGTGCCAGCACCGGGACTTATCCCTACAATGAGCAGTTCTTC	CASTGTYPYNEQFF
TRBV6-2/TRBV6-3	-	-	TRBJ2-3	TGTGCCAGCAGCCCTCGGAGTCCCACAGATACGCAGTATTTT	CASSPRSPTDTQYF
TRBV5-6	TRBD2	-	TRBJ2-3	TGTGCCAGCAGTCTCCTTAGACTAGCGGGGGGAGGCACAGATACGCAGTATTTT	CASSLLRLAGGGTDTQYF
TRBV11-3	TRBD2	-	TRBJ2-1	TGTGCCAGCAGCCTCGGACTAGCGGGGTACAATGAGCAGTTCTTC	CASSLGLAGYNEQFF
TRBV7-8	TRBD2	-	TRBJ2-1	TGTGCCAGCAGCTCTCAGGGGGGGCTAGCGGGGGGGAAGAATGAGCAGTTCTTC	CASSSQGGLAGGKNEQFF
TRBV7-2	-	-	TRBJ1-3	TGTGCCAGCAGCGCCGCCAGGGCCCGGGACACCATATATTTT	CASSAARARDTIYF
TRBV2	-	-	TRBJ1-3	TGTGCCAGCAGTGAACAGGGGAACTCTGGAAACACCATATATTTT	CASSEQGNSGNTIYF
TRBV10-3	-	-	TRBJ1-5	TGTGCCATCAGTGACGGGAACGGAAGCAATCAGCCCCAGCATTTT	CAISDGNGSNQPQHF
TRBV10-3	TRBD1	-	TRBJ2-7	TGTGCCATCAGGGAGACAGGGGAAGACGAGCAGTACTTC	CAIRETGEDEQYF
TRBV20-1	-	once	TRBJ2-7	TGCAGTGCTGCGGGTGCTTACGAGCAGTACTTC	CSAAGAYEQYF
TRBV7-9	-	-	TRBJ1-2	TGTGCCAGCAGCCCCGCGAGGGGCTACACCTTC	CASSPARGYTF